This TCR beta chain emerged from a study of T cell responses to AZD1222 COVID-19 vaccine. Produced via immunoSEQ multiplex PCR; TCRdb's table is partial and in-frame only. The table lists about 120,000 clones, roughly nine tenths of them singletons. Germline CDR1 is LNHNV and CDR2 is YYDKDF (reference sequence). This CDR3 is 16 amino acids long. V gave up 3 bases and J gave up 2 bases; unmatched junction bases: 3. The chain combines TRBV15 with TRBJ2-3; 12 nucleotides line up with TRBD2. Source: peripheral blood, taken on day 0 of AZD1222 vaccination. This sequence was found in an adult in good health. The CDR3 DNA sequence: TGTGCCACCAGCAGGACTAGCGGGAGCCCCACAGATACGCAGTATTTT. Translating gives CATSRTSGSPTDTQYF.